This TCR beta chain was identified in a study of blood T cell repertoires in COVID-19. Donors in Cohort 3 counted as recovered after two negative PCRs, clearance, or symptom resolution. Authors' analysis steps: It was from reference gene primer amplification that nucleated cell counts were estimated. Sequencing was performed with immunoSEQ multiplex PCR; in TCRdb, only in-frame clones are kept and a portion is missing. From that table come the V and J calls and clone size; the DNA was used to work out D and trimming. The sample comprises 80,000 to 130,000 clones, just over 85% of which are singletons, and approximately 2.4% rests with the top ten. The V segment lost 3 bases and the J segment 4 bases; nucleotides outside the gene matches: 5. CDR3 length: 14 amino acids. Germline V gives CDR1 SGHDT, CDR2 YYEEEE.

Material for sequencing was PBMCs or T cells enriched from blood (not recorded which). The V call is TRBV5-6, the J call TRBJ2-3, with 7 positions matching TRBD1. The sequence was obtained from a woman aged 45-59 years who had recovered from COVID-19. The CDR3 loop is CASSSLQGADTQYF. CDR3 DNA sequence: TGTGCCAGCAGCTCGCTGCAGGGGGCAGATACGCAGTATTTT.